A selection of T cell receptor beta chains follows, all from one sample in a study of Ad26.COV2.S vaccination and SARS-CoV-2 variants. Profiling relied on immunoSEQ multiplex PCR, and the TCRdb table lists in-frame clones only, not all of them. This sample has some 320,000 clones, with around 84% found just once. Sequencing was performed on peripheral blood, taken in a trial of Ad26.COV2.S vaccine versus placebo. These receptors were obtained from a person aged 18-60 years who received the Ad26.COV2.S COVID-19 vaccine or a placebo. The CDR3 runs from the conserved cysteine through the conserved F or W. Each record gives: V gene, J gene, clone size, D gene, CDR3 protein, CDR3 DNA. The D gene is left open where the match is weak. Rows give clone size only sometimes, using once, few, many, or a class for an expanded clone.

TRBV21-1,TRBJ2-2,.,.,CASSKWRGVTGELFF,TGTGCCAGCAGCAAATGGAGAGGGGTCACCGGGGAGCTGTTTTTT
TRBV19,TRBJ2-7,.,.,CASSRGGEEQYF,TGTGCCAGTAGCCGAGGGGGGGAAGAGCAGTACTTC
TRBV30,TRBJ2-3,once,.,CAWKWHPSTDTQYF,TGTGCCTGGAAATGGCACCCTAGCACAGATACGCAGTATTTT
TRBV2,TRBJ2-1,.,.,CASSDPGVPGTSYNEQFF,TGTGCCAGCAGCGATCCGGGGGTCCCCGGGACCTCCTACAATGAGCAGTTCTTC
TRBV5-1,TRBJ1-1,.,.,CASSLTGQNTEAFF,TGCGCCAGCAGCTTGACCGGACAGAACACTGAAGCTTTCTTT
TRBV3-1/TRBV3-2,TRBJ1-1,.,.,CASREVGLNTEAFF,TGTGCCAGCAGGGAAGTAGGGTTGAACACTGAAGCTTTCTTT
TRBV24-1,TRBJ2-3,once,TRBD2,CATSDLTSGGESDTQYF,TGTGCCACCAGTGATTTGACTAGCGGGGGGGAGTCAGATACGCAGTATTTT
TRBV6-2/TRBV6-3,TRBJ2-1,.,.,CASSGDYNEQFF,TGTGCCAGCAGCGGGGATTACAATGAGCAGTTCTTC
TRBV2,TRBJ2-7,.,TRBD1,CASSADRGAINEQYF,TGTGCCAGCAGCGCCGACAGGGGGGCAATAAACGAGCAGTACTTC
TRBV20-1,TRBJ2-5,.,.,CSSLLKETQYF,TGCAGTAGTCTTTTGAAGGAGACCCAGTACTTC
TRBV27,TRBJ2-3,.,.,CASSPTTDTQYF,TGTGCCAGCAGCCCCACAACAGATACGCAGTATTTT
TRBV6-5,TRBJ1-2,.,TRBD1,CASTPGGRGYTF,TGTGCCAGCACCCCAGGGGGGCGCGGCTACACCTTC
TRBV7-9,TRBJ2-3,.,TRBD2,CASSPGLAIHF,TGTGCCAGCAGCCCAGGACTAGCGATCCATTTT
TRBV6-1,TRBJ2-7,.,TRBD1,CASSSYRGTYEQYF,TGTGCCAGCAGTTCCTACAGGGGAACCTACGAGCAGTACTTC
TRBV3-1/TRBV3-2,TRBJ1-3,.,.,CASSQTGPYSSGNTIYF,TGTGCCAGCAGCCAAACCGGGCCCTACAGCTCTGGAAACACCATATATTTT
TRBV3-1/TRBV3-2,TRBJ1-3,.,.,CASRAGSGNTIYF,TGTGCCAGCAGGGCAGGGTCTGGAAACACCATATATTTT
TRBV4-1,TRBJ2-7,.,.,CASSRYPGAYEQYF,TGCGCCAGCAGCCGTTATCCGGGGGCATACGAGCAGTACTTC
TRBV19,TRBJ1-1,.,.,CASNGHQNTEAFF,TGTGCCAGTAATGGCCATCAGAACACTGAAGCTTTCTTT
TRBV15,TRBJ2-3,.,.,CATRQPITDTQYF,TGTGCCACCAGGCAACCCATCACAGATACGCAGTATTTT
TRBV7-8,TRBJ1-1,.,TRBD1,CASSRDRASTEAFF,TGTGCCAGCAGCCGAGACAGGGCTTCAACTGAAGCTTTCTTT
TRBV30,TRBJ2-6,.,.,CAAGQTSGANVLTF,TGTGCCGCGGGACAGACCTCTGGGGCCAACGTCCTGACTTTC
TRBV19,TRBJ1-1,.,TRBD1,CASSRQGNTEAFF,TGTGCCAGTAGCAGACAGGGGAACACTGAAGCTTTCTTT
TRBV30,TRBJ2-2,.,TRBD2,CAWSVRLAGGLYTGELFF,TGTGCCTGGAGTGTAAGACTAGCGGGGGGGCTATACACCGGGGAGCTGTTTTTT
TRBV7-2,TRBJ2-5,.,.,CASSLEFVETQYF,TGTGCCAGCAGCTTAGAGTTTGTAGAGACCCAGTACTTC
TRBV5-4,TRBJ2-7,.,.,CASSSNTGYEQYF,TGTGCCAGCAGCAGTAACACAGGGTACGAGCAGTACTTC
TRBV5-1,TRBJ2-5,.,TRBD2,CASSSGSAGGQETQYF,TGCGCCAGCAGCAGTGGTTCCGCGGGGGGCCAAGAGACCCAGTACTTC
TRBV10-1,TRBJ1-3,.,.,CASSHGNTIYF,TGCGCCAGCAGCCACGGAAACACCATATATTTT
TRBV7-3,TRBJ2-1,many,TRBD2,CASSSGLAGAYNEQFF,TGTGCCAGCAGCTCGGGACTAGCGGGGGCCTACAATGAGCAGTTCTTC
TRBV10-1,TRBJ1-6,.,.,CASRRQSPYSPLHF,TGCGCCAGCAGAAGACAGTCTCCTTATTCACCCCTCCACTTT
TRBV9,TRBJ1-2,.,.,CASTAMDYGYTF,TGTGCCAGCACAGCTATGGACTATGGCTACACCTTC
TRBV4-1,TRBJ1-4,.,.,CASSQVPLVATNEKLFF,TGCGCCAGCAGCCAAGTTCCATTAGTAGCAACTAATGAAAAACTGTTTTTT
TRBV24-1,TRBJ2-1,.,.,CATSDSRGINEQFF,TGTGCCACCAGTGACTCTCGGGGCATAAATGAGCAGTTCTTC
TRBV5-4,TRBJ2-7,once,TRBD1,CASSLGTGGGYEQYF,TGTGCCAGCAGCTTGGGGACAGGGGGCGGATACGAGCAGTACTTC
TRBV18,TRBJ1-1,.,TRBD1,CASSPSGGNTEAFF,TGTGCCAGCTCACCCTCAGGGGGGAACACTGAAGCTTTCTTT
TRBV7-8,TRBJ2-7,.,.,CASNPPGRASEQYF,TGTGCCAGCAACCCTCCGGGACGGGCTAGCGAGCAGTACTTC
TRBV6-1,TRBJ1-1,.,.,CASSEREYTEAFF,TGTGCCAGCAGTGAAAGGGAGTACACTGAAGCTTTCTTT
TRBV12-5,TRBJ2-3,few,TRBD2,CASALSGGGTRTQYF,TGTGCTAGTGCCCTGAGCGGCGGGGGGACACGTACGCAGTATTTT
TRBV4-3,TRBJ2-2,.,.,CASSQEGWNTGELFF,TGCGCCAGCAGCCAAGAAGGGTGGAACACCGGGGAGCTGTTTTTT
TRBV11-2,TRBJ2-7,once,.,CASSRGRGAFYEQYF,TGTGCCAGCAGTAGGGGCAGAGGGGCCTTCTACGAGCAGTACTTC
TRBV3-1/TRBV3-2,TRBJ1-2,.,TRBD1,CASSQGDSYGYTF,TGTGCCAGCAGCCAAGGGGACAGCTATGGCTACACCTTC
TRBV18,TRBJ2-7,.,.,CASSQGIPLSYEQYF,TGTGCCAGCTCACAAGGAATCCCCCTCTCCTACGAGCAGTACTTC
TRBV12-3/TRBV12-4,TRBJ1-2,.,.,CASSLIYGYTF,TGTGCCAGCAGTTTAATCTATGGCTACACCTTC
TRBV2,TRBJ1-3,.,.,CASSGGGNTIYF,TGTGCCAGCAGTGGCGGCGGAAACACCATATATTTT
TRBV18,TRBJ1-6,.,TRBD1,CASSPTGGRNSPLHF,TGTGCCAGCTCACCTACAGGGGGGCGAAATTCACCCCTCCACTTT
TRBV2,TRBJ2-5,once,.,CASRAQTFETQYF,TGTGCCAGCAGGGCGCAGACTTTCGAGACCCAGTACTTC
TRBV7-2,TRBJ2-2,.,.,CASSLGGRTGELFF,TGTGCCAGCAGCTTAGGGGGGCGGACCGGGGAGCTGTTTTTT
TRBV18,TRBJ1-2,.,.,CASSPPTSSAHGYTF,TGTGCCAGCTCACCACCTACGTCCTCTGCCCATGGCTACACCTTC
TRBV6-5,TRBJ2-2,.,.,CASSYSKNTGELFF,TGTGCCAGCAGTTACTCGAAAAACACCGGGGAGCTGTTTTTT
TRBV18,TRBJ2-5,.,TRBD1,CASTQTGARGETQYF,TGTGCCAGCACGCAGACAGGGGCCCGAGGGGAGACCCAGTACTTC
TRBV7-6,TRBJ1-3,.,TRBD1,CASSRDSSGNTIYF,TGTGCCAGCAGCCGGGACAGCTCTGGAAACACCATATATTTT
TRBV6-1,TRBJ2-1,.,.,CASSDPTRFSGRTVF,TGTGCCAGCAGTGACCCGACCCGGTTTAGCGGAAGGACGGTCTTC
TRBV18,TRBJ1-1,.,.,CASATGILGTEAFF,TGTGCCAGCGCTACAGGGATCTTGGGGACTGAAGCTTTCTTT
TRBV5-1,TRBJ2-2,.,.,CASSLDVVNTGELFF,TGCGCCAGCAGCTTGGACGTCGTAAACACCGGGGAGCTGTTTTTT
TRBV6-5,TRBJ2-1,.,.,CASSYTESTPNEQFF,TGTGCCAGCAGTTACACGGAGTCTACTCCCAATGAGCAGTTCTTC
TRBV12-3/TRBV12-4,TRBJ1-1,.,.,CASSLKLNTEAFF,TGTGCCAGCAGTTTAAAGTTGAACACTGAAGCTTTCTTT